This TCR beta chain was sequenced for a study of shared clonotypes between healthy human individuals. Only one count was recorded for this clone. Its antigen is undetermined. The CDR3 loop spans 14 amino acids. CDR1 is MNHEY, CDR2 SVGAGI, per germline. V was pared by 1 base and J by 2 bases, with 6 bases between. CD8 cells classed as naive were CD45RO-negative and positively selected for CCR7, excluding terminally differentiated effector memory CD45RA+ cells. Within Nashville, Tennessee resided all donors, each a Caucasian adult. General observations from the study: Sample collection involved blood only; tissue repertoires are likely different.

Sequencing used immunoSEQ multiplex PCR; TCRdb keeps in-frame clones, though not all of them. The profile shows roughly 2 million clones, about 94% of them singletons. This receptor was taken from a man aged 18 to 30 in good health. Sequencing was carried out using naive CD8+ T cells sorted from blood. This chain joins TRBV6-5 and TRBJ2-1; no clear D gene. CDR3 loop: CASSYLGPYNEQFF. CDR3 nucleotide sequence: TGTGCCAGCAGTTACTTAGGGCCCTACAATGAGCAGTTCTTC.